This TCR beta chain was sequenced in a study of T cells in Graves' hyperthyroidism and ophthalmopathy. Looking at the study overall: Peripheral blood draws took place at initial diagnosis, ahead of any treatment. Regarding the study as a whole: Researchers found most expanded thyroid clonotypes above 0.001 in blood as well.

Using RNA transcripts as the source, TCR beta CDR3 regions were amplified. HTBI primers drove first-round RT-PCR of the TCR CDR3. TCRdb called the multiplex PCR reads again in MiXCR, with one record for every CDR3 protein. The repertoire holds roughly 500,000 distinct CDR3 sequences, roughly a quarter seen once, with around 10% in the top ten. The length of the CDR3 is 17 residues. CDR1 DFQATT and CDR2 SNEGSKA come from the germline V gene (reference sequence). Trimming removed 0 bases from V and 1 base from J, with 18 bases in between. This clonotype came up once. Its specificity is unknown. Duration under 3 months, a NOSPECS grade of at least 4, and a Clinical Activity Score of at least 3 characterized the ophthalmopathy patients. 8.5 to 10 ml of fresh peripheral blood supplied the PBMCs.

The sample taken for sequencing was blood. This sequence joins TRBV20-1 and TRBJ1-2; no clear D. The receptor was derived from a woman in her 30s with Graves' ophthalmopathy. DNA of the CDR3: TGCAGTGCTAGAGATCCCCACTGGCCCGCAAATAACTATGGCTACACCTTC. It yields the protein CSARDPHWPANNYGYTF.